What follows is one T cell receptor (beta chain) and its context. Libraries were prepared by immunoSEQ multiplex PCR; TCRdb keeps only in-frame clonotypes and omits some of them. Of 150,000 to 200,000 clones detected, roughly 76% appear once; the ten largest clones hold approximately 11%. The V end was cut by 0 bases, the J end by 6 bases, with 10 bases between. Germline values: CDR1 SGHDT, CDR2 YYEEEE. The CDR3 is made up of 14 amino acids. The entry originates in a study of blood T cell repertoires in COVID-19. Study background: T cells, B-cell-depleted T cells, or PBMCs supplied cDNA or gDNA.

Sequenced input: peripheral blood. This chain uses TRBV5-6 with TRBJ1-5; D possibly corresponds to TRBD1 (5 bases). The source of this sequence is a middle-aged woman with COVID-19, enrolled during active disease. The CDR3 DNA sequence: TGTGCCAGCAGCTTGGGGGGGGTAACTCAGCCCCAGCATTTT. Its translation: CASSLGGVTQPQHF. Full variable domain (missing parts from reference TRBV5-6 and TRBJ1-5): DAGVTQSPTHLIKTRGQQVTLRCSPKSGHDTVSWYQQALGQGPQFIFQYYEEEERQRGNFPDRFSGHQFPNYSSELNVNALLLGDSALYLCASSLGGVTQPQHFGDGTRLSIL.